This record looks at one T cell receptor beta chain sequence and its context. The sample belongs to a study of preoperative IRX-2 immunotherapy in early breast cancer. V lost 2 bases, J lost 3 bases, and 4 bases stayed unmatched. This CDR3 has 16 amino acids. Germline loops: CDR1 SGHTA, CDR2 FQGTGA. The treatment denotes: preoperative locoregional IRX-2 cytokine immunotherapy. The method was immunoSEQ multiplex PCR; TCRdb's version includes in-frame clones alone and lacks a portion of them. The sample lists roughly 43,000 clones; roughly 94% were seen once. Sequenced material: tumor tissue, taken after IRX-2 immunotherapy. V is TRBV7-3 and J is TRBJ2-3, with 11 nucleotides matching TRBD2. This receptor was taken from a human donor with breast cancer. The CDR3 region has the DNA TGTGCCAGCAGCTTAGGTAGCGGGGGGGCTACAGATACGCAGTATTTT. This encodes CASSLGSGGATDTQYF.